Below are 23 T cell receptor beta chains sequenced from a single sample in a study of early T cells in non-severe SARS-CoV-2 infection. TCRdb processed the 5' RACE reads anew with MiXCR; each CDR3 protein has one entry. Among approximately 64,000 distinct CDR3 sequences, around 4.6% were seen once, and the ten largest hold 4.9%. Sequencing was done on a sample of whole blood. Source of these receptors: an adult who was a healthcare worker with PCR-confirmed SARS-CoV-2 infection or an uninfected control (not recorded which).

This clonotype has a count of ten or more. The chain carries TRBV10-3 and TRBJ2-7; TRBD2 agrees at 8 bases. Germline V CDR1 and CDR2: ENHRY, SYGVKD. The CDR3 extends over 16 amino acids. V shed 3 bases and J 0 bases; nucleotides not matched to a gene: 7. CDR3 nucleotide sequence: TGTGCCATCAGTGACCCGGGGGGGCTGAGCTCCTACGAGCAGTACTTC. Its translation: CAISDPGGLSSYEQYF.

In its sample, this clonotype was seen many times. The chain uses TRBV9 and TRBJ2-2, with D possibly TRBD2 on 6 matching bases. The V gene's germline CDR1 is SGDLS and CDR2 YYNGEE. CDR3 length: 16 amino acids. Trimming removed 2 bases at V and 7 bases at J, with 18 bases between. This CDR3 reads CASSVLATTRGGELFF. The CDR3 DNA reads TGTGCCAGCAGCGTTCTAGCGACTACCCGAGGCGGGGAGCTGTTTTTT. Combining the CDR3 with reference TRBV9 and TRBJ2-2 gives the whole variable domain DSGVTQTPKHLITATGQRVTLRCSPRSGDLSVYWYQQSLDQGLQFLIQYYNGEERAKGNILERFSAQQFPDLHSELNLSSLELGDSALYFCASSVLATTRGGELFFGEGSRLTVL.

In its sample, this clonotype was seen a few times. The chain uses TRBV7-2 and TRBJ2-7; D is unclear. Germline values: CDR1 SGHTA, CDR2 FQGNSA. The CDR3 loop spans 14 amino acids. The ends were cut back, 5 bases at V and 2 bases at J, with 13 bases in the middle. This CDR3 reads CASSQRQGTYEQYF. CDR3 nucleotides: TGTGCCAGCAGCCAAAGGCAAGGAACCTACGAGCAGTACTTC.

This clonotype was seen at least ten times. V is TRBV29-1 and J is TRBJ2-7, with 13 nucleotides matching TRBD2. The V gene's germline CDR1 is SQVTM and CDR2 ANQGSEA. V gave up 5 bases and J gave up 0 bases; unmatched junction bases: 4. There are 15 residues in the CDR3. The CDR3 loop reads CSVMGLAGTSYEQYF. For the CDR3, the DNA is TGCAGCGTTATGGGACTAGCGGGGACCTCCTACGAGCAGTACTTC.

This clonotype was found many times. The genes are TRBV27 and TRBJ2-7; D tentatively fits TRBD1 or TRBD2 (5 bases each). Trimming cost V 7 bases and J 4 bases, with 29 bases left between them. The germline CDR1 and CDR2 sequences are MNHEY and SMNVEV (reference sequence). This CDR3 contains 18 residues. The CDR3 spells CASMAKGQYRRWGYEQYF. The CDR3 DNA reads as TGTGCCAGCATGGCAAAGGGGCAGTATCGAAGATGGGGGTACGAGCAGTACTTC.

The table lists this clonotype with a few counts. CDR3 in amino acids: CASSQAGLSYGYTF. As DNA, the CDR3 is TGTGCCAGCAGCCAGGCGGGACTGAGTTATGGCTACACCTTC. The V gene is TRBV14, the J gene TRBJ1-2; D is perhaps TRBD1 (5 bases). The CDR3 spans 14 residues. Germline V gives CDR1 SGHDN, CDR2 FVKESK. V gave up 3 bases and J gave up 5 bases, with 13 bases separating them.

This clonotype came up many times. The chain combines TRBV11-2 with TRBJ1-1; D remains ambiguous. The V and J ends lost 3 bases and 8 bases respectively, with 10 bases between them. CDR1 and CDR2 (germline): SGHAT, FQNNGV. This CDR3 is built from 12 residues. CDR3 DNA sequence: TGTGCCAGCAGCTTGGCCGGTATCGAAGCTTTCTTT. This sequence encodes CASSLAGIEAFF. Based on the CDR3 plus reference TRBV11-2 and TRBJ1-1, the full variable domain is EAGVAQSPRYKIIEKRQSVAFWCNPISGHATLYWYQQILGQGPKLLIQFQNNGVVDDSQLPKDRFSAERLKGVDSTLKIQPAKLEDSAVYLCASSLAGIEAFFGQGTRLTVV.

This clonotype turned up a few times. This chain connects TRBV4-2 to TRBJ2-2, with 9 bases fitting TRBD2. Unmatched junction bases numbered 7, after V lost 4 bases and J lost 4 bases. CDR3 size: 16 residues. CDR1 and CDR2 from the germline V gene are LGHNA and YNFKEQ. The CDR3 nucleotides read TGTGCCAGCAGCCCTATAGCGGGAGCGGGCACCGGGGAGCTGTTTTTT. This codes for CASSPIAGAGTGELFF.

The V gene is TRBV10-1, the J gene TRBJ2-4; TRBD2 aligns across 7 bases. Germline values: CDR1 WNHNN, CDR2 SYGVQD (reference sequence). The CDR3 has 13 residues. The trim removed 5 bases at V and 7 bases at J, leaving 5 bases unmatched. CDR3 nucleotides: TGCGCCAGCAGTCCCAGCGGGGTGAACATTCAGTACTTC. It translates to CASSPSGVNIQYF.

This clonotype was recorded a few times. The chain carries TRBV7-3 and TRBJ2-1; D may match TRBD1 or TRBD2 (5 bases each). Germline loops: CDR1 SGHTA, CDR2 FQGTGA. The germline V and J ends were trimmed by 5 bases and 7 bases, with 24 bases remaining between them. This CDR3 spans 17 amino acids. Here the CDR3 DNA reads TGTGCCAGCAGCCCCCGGGGCGGCGCGGCAGGGTCTAATGAGCAGTTCTTC. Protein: CASSPRGGAAGSNEQFF.

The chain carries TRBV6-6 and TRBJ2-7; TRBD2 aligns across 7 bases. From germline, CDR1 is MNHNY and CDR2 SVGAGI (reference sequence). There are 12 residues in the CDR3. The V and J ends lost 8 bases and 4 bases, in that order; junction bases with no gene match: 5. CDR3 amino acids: CASAQGGYEQYF. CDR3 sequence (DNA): TGTGCCAGCGCCCAGGGAGGGTACGAGCAGTACTTC.

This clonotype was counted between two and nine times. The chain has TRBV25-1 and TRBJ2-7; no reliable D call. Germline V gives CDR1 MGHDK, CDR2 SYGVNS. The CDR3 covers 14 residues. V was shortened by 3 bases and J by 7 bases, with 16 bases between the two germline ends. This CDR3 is CASSDPISSGEQYF. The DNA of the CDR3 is TGTGCCAGCAGTGATCCCATCTCCTCCGGTGAGCAGTACTTC.

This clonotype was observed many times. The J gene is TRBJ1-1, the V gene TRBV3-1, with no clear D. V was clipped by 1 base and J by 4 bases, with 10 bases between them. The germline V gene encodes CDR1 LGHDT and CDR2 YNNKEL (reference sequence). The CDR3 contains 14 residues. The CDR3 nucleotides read TGTGCCAGCAGCCAAGTTTCAGCGAGCACTGAAGCTTTCTTT. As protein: CASSQVSASTEAFF.

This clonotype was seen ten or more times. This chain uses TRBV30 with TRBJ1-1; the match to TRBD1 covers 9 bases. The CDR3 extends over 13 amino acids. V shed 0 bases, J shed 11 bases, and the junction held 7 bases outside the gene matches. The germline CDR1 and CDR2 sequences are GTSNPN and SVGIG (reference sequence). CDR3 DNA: TGTGCCTGGAGTGTAGGAGACAGGGGGATGGCTTTCTTT. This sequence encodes CAWSVGDRGMAFF.

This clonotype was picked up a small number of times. The CDR3 spells CASSSWKTGWVTDTQYF. DNA of the CDR3: TGTGCCAGCAGCTCGTGGAAAACAGGTTGGGTCACAGATACGCAGTATTTT. The genes are TRBV9 and TRBJ2-3; possible D gene TRBD1, 5 bases. Germline loops: CDR1 SGDLS, CDR2 YYNGEE. This CDR3 region has 17 residues. Deletions cut 4 bases from V and 2 bases from J, with 20 bases between.

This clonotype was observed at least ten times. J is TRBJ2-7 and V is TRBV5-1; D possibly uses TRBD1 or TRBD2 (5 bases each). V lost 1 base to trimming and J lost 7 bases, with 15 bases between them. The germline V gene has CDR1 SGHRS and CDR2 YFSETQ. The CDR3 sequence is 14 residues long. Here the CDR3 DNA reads TGCGCCAGCAGCTTGTGGGACCCAACCGCGGAGCAGTACTTC. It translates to CASSLWDPTAEQYF.

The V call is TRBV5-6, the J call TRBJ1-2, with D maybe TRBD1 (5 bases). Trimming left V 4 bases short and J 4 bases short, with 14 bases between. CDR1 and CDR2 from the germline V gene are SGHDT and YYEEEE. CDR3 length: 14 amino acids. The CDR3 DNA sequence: TGTGCCAGCAGCAAGGACCAGGGATTCTATGGCTACACCTTC. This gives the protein CASSKDQGFYGYTF.

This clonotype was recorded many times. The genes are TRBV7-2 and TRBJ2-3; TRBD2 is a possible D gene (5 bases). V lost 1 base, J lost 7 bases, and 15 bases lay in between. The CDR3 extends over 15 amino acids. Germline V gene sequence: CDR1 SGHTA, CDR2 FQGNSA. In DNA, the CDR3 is TGTGCCAGCAGCTTAGACAGCGGACTCGGGAATACGCAGTATTTT. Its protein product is CASSLDSGLGNTQYF.

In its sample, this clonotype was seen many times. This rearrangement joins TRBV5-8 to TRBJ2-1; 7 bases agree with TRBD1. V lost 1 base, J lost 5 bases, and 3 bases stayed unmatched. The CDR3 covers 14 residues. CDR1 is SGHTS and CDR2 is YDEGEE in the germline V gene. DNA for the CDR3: TGTGCCAGCAGCTTGACACAGGGGAACAATGAGCAGTTCTTC. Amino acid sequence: CASSLTQGNNEQFF.

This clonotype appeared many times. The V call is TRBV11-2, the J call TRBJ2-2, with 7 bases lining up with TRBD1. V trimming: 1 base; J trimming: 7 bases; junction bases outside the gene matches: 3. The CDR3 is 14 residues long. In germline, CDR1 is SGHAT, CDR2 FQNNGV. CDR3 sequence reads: CASSLAGGHGELFF. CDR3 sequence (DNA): TGTGCCAGCAGCTTAGCAGGGGGACACGGGGAGCTGTTTTTT.

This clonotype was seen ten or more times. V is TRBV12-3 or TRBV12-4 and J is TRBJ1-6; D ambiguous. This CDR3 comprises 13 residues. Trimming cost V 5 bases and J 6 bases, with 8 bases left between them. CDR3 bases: TGTGCCAGCAGTCGGTCCCGTAATTCACCCCTCCACTTT. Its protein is CASSRSRNSPLHF.

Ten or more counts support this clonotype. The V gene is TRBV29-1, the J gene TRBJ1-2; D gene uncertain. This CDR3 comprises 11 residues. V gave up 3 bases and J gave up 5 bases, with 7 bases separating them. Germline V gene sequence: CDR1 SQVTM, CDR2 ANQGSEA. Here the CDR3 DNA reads TGCAGCGTTGACCCTGATTATGGCTACACCTTC. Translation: CSVDPDYGYTF.

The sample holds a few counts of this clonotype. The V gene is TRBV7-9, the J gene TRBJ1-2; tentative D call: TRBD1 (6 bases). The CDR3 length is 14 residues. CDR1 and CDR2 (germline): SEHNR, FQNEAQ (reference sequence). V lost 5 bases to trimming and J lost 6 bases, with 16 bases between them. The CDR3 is CASSRGGRRDGYTF. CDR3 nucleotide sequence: TGTGCCAGCAGCCGAGGGGGGAGGCGAGATGGCTACACCTTC.